The 26 T cell receptor beta chains listed next were all sequenced from one sample in a study of blood T cell repertoires in COVID-19. Here immunoSEQ multiplex PCR was the method, and the copy in TCRdb shows in-frame clones only, minus some. The table lists about 300,000 clones, over 70% of them singletons. Sequencing was carried out using peripheral blood. These TCRs come from a woman in her forties or fifties with acute or convalescent COVID-19.

This clone was detected many times. The J gene is TRBJ2-5, the V gene TRBV27; 9 nucleotides align to TRBD2. The CDR3 runs to 13 residues. CDR1 is MNHEY, CDR2 SMNVEV, per germline (reference sequence). Germline trimming cut 7 bases from V and 5 bases from J; bases unmatched to any gene: 5. CDR3: CASNLAGCETQYF. The CDR3 region has the DNA TGTGCCAGCAACCTAGCGGGATGTGAGACCCAGTACTTC.

The rearrangement links TRBV5-4 to TRBJ2-1; the match to TRBD2 covers 7 bases. The CDR3 is made up of 15 amino acids. Germline V gene data show CDR1 as SGHNT and CDR2 as YYREEE (reference sequence). Trimming at V came to 2 bases and at J to 0 bases, leaving 2 bases not matched to a gene. The CDR3 spells CASSLAGTSYNEQFF. The CDR3 nucleotides are TGTGCCAGCAGCTTAGCGGGAACCTCCTACAATGAGCAGTTCTTC.

This sequence joins TRBV19 and TRBJ1-6, with D tentatively TRBD1 (5 bases). The germline CDR1 and CDR2 sequences are LNHDA and SQIVND (reference sequence). V was cut by 11 bases and J by 7 bases, with 15 bases left in between. This CDR3 spans 13 amino acids. CDR3 protein: CAVSGGTNSPLHF. As DNA, the CDR3 is TGTGCCGTATCTGGGGGGACCAATTCACCCCTCCACTTT.

Here the CDR3 DNA reads TGTGCCAGCAGCCCCCGCCCCGGGTCCCTCTCCTACGAGCAGTACTTC. Protein: CASSPRPGSLSYEQYF. The chain recombines TRBV7-6 with TRBJ2-7; D not certain. CDR3 size: 16 residues. Trimming left V 5 bases short and J 0 bases short, with 17 bases between. The germline gives CDR1 SGHVS, CDR2 FNYEAQ.

Only one count was recorded for this clone. The CDR3 loop reads CASSFFTGGPENIQYF. The CDR3 DNA reads as TGTGCCAGCAGCTTTTTTACGGGGGGGCCGGAAAACATTCAGTACTTC. This chain joins TRBV5-6 and TRBJ2-4, with 8 bases identical to TRBD2. The CDR3 spans 16 residues. Germline loops: CDR1 SGHDT, CDR2 YYEEEE. Trimming cost V 2 bases and J 5 bases; bases outside gene matches: 9.

This chain links TRBV9 with TRBJ2-2, with 11 positions matching TRBD2. This CDR3 spans 16 amino acids. V trimming: 4 bases; J trimming: 2 bases; junction bases outside the gene matches: 4. Germline lookup yields CDR1 SGDLS and CDR2 YYNGEE. Here the CDR3 reads CASSPLAGGNTGELFF. Written as DNA, the CDR3 is TGTGCCAGCAGCCCCCTAGCGGGGGGCAACACCGGGGAGCTGTTTTTT.

In its sample, this clone was seen once. V and J are TRBV30 and TRBJ2-7, with a possible D match to TRBD2 (5 bases). The CDR3 spans 13 residues. With 2 bases removed from V and 0 bases from J, the gap between germline ends came to 8 bases. Germline V CDR1 and CDR2: GTSNPN, SVGIG (reference sequence). CDR3 DNA sequence: TGTGCCTGGAGTATGGGAGCCTCCTACGAGCAGTACTTC. As protein: CAWSMGASYEQYF.

This rearrangement joins TRBV19 to TRBJ2-7; 10 bases line up with TRBD1. CDR1 LNHDA and CDR2 SQIVND come from the germline V gene (reference sequence). This CDR3 region has 16 residues. V was pared by 3 bases and J by 4 bases, with 9 bases of the junction left unmatched. DNA of the CDR3: TGTGCCAGTAGTATGATGACAGGGGGCAAGTTTTACGAGCAGTACTTC. The encoded protein is CASSMMTGGKFYEQYF.

V and J are TRBV2 and TRBJ2-1, with 12 bases lining up with TRBD2. Germline V gene lookup returns CDR1 SNHLY and CDR2 FYNNEI. The CDR3 contains 17 residues. With 5 bases clipped from V and 4 bases from J, the junction kept 9 bases outside the gene matches. The CDR3, as DNA: TGTGCCAGCAGTTATACTAGCGGGGGGCCTCGTTACAATGAGCAGTTCTTC. This sequence encodes CASSYTSGGPRYNEQFF.

The V gene is TRBV18, the J gene TRBJ1-1, with a weak D call TRBD1 (5 bases). V lost 3 bases, J lost 4 bases, and 9 bases lay in between. Germline V lookup: CDR1 KGHSH, CDR2 LQKENI. The CDR3 totals 13 residues. Here the CDR3 DNA reads TGTGCCAGCTCACCCACAGGCACCACTGAAGCTTTCTTT. This translates into CASSPTGTTEAFF.

This chain links TRBV4-3 with TRBJ1-2, with a possible D match to TRBD1 (6 bases). The CDR3 loop spans 16 amino acids. Germline V gene lookup returns CDR1 LGHNA and CDR2 YSLEER. V was shortened by 5 bases and J by 8 bases, with 24 bases between the two germline ends. This chain's CDR3 is CASSDTTAGAGSGYTF. In nucleotides, the CDR3 is TGCGCCAGCAGCGATACGACCGCGGGGGCAGGGTCGGGCTACACCTTC.

The V gene is TRBV5-3, the J gene TRBJ2-7, with 7 bases matching TRBD2. TRBV5-3 falls under the ORF class, with uncertain function. With V trimmed by 10 bases and J by 1 base, 11 bases remained unmatched. The CDR3 sequence is 14 residues long. The CDR3 DNA follows: TGTGCCCCCCAGGGACTACCTTCATCCTACGAGCAGTACTTC. This gives the protein CAPQGLPSSYEQYF.

The chain links TRBV10-1 to TRBJ2-7; 12 bases match TRBD1. This CDR3 is 14 amino acids long. Germline V gene lookup returns CDR1 WNHNN and CDR2 SYGVQD (reference sequence). V lost 5 bases, J lost 5 bases, and 4 bases stayed unmatched. The DNA for the CDR3 is TGCGCCAGCAGTTCGGGACAGGGGGCCGACGAGCAGTACTTC. This translates into CASSSGQGADEQYF.

Points on this clone: The same CDR3 can be traced to other DNA sequences in this sample. The rearrangement joins TRBV30 to TRBJ2-1; D is uncertain. The CDR3 is 13 residues long. Per germline, CDR1 GTSNPN and CDR2 SVGIG (reference sequence). With 5 bases removed from V and 0 bases from J, the gap between germline ends came to 8 bases. CDR3 region: CAWARSSYNEQFF. Written as DNA, the CDR3 is TGTGCCTGGGCGAGGAGCTCCTACAATGAGCAGTTCTTC.

This rearrangement joins TRBV7-2 to TRBJ2-7; 7 nucleotides align to TRBD1. Germline CDR1 reads SGHTA; CDR2 reads FQGNSA. The length of the CDR3 is 15 residues. V trimming: 3 bases; J trimming: 4 bases; junction bases outside the gene matches: 9. Here the CDR3 DNA reads TGTGCCAGCAGCTTTTACAGGGGAGAGGGATACGAGCAGTACTTC. Protein product: CASSFYRGEGYEQYF.

This sequence joins TRBV24-1 and TRBJ2-7; 7 nucleotides align to TRBD2. In germline, CDR1 is KGHDR, CDR2 SFDVKD. V shed 8 bases and J 6 bases; nucleotides not matched to a gene: 12. The CDR3 consists of 14 residues. The DNA of the CDR3 is TGTGCCACCAAGCGAAACGCGGGGGTCTCCGAGCAGTACTTC. Its protein is CATKRNAGVSEQYF.

The rearrangement links TRBV5-1 to TRBJ2-5, with D hard to call. With 5 bases removed from V and 0 bases from J, the gap between germline ends came to 5 bases. The CDR3 contains 12 residues. Germline CDR1 is SGHRS and CDR2 is YFSETQ. The CDR3 nucleotides are TGCGCCAGCAGTGGAGACCAAGAGACCCAGTACTTC. Amino acids: CASSGDQETQYF.

The chain joins TRBV28 to TRBJ2-7; a possible D gene is TRBD1 (5 bases). This CDR3 comprises 14 residues. V was clipped by 3 bases and J by 0 bases, with 9 bases between them. Germline CDR1 is MDHEN and CDR2 is SYDVKM. CDR3 DNA sequence: TGTGCCAGCAGTTTCGGCAGGGTCTCCTACGAGCAGTACTTC. This translates into CASSFGRVSYEQYF.

The chain joins TRBV5-1 to TRBJ2-3; 8 bases match TRBD1. The CDR3 totals 17 residues. The V segment lost 4 bases and the J segment 0 bases; nucleotides outside the gene matches: 10. CDR1 SGHRS and CDR2 YFSETQ come from the germline V gene. The DNA of the CDR3 is TGCGCCAGCAGCCCGGCCGTCGGACAGGGTAGCACAGATACGCAGTATTTT. Translating it yields CASSPAVGQGSTDTQYF.

The CDR3 bases are TGTGCCAGCAGGGTTACAGGGACCCTTGGAGCTTTCTTT. It is translated as CASRVTGTLGAFF. The chain couples TRBV7-2 to TRBJ1-1; D possibly corresponds to TRBD1 (6 bases). Trimming took off 6 bases at V and 10 bases at J, with 18 bases between the two ends. In germline, CDR1 is SGHTA, CDR2 FQGNSA. The CDR3 is 13 amino acids.

The V gene is TRBV6-5, the J gene TRBJ1-1, with no clear D. V gave up 4 bases and J gave up 4 bases, with 13 bases separating them. The CDR3 extends over 14 amino acids. The germline gives CDR1 MNHEY, CDR2 SVGAGI. The CDR3 loop reads CASSSMPSGTEAFF. The CDR3 DNA follows: TGTGCCAGCAGTTCGATGCCTTCCGGCACTGAAGCTTTCTTT.

This chain connects TRBV6-2 or TRBV6-3 to TRBJ2-4; 8 bases align to TRBD1. Trimming removed 2 bases from V and 0 bases from J; junction bases left unmatched: 6. This CDR3 is built from 17 residues. CDR1 is MNHEY and CDR2 is SVGEGT in the germline V gene. CDR3 nucleotide sequence: TGTGCCAGCAGTTACCCGACAGGGGTCCTAGCCAAAAACATTCAGTACTTC. It encodes CASSYPTGVLAKNIQYF.

This clone turned up a few times. This chain joins TRBV18 and TRBJ2-7; 7 positions match TRBD1. Germline V gene data show CDR1 as KGHSH and CDR2 as LQKENI. The CDR3 sequence is 14 residues long. Trimming removed 5 bases from V and 1 base from J; junction bases left unmatched: 5. The CDR3 is CASSSTGTSYEQYF. CDR3 DNA sequence: TGTGCCAGCTCATCGACAGGGACATCCTACGAGCAGTACTTC.

The chain uses TRBV6-5 and TRBJ1-2; 9 bases map to TRBD1. This CDR3 spans 15 amino acids. Germline V CDR1 and CDR2: MNHEY, SVGAGI. V gave up 6 bases and J gave up 2 bases; unmatched junction bases: 7. The CDR3 reads CASRFGTGRNYGYTF. CDR3 DNA sequence: TGTGCCAGCAGGTTTGGGACAGGGAGGAACTATGGCTACACCTTC.

The chain is built from TRBV7-2 and TRBJ2-3; D is ambiguous. This CDR3 region has 17 residues. Trimming left V 0 bases short and J 0 bases short, with 13 bases between. Per germline, CDR1 SGHTA and CDR2 FQGNSA. The CDR3 reads CASSLAVGGSSTDTQYF. CDR3 nucleotide sequence: TGTGCCAGCAGCTTAGCGGTCGGCGGATCTAGCACAGATACGCAGTATTTT.

This clone was seen just once. The chain links TRBV29-1 to TRBJ2-3; TRBD2 matches at 8 bases. The germline CDR1 and CDR2 sequences are SQVTM and ANQGSEA. CDR3 length equals 15 residues. The junction had 6 bases not matched to a gene; V was cut back by 4 bases and J by 0 bases. The CDR3 here is CSVGTSRASTDTQYF. The CDR3, as DNA: TGCAGCGTTGGGACTAGCCGCGCTAGCACAGATACGCAGTATTTT.